Following are 21 T cell receptor delta chains from one sample sequenced in a study of gamma-delta chains in newborns, infants, children. TCRdb processed the reads again with the CATT caller. The repertoire consists of roughly 5,000 delta-chain clones, with around 2.8% occurring once and the leading ten covering 15%. Sequenced input: blood. The origin of the receptors is a child who was a newborn, infant or young child, either healthy, febrile or measles-vaccinated (not recorded which).

This clone was detected only a few times. Translating this DNA gives a protein that differs at residue 4 from the TCRdb one, which belongs to a much larger clone; a read error is likely, and the protein shown is this translation. The chain uses TRDV2 and TRDJ1, with 8 positions matching TRDD3. CDR3 size: 16 residues. The germline CDR1 and CDR2 sequences are GEAIGNYY and EKD. In DNA form, the CDR3 reads TGTGCCTGTGGCACCGGTACTGGGGGGTACACCGATAAACTCATCTTT. It encodes CACGTGTGGYTDKLIF.

Regarding this clone: This may arise from a read error, as a much more abundant clone is one base away. The sample contains more than one DNA sequence encoding this CDR3. The rearrangement uses TRDV1 and TRDJ3; D might be TRDD2 or TRDD3, each matching 7 bases. Germline values: CDR1 TSWWSYY, CDR2 QGS. The CDR3 sequence is 19 residues long. CDR3 in amino acids: CALGELGISPSWDTRQMFF. CDR3 DNA: TGTGCTCTTGGGGAACTGGGGATATCCCCTTCCTGGGACACCCGGCAGATGTTTTTC.

About this clone: The protein in this entry is translated from the DNA; at residue 9 it differs from the protein listed in TCRdb. This chain links TRDV1 with TRDJ1; tentatively, D is TRDD3 (6 bases). Germline V lookup: CDR1 TSWWSYY, CDR2 QGS. Trimming took 2 bases from V and 0 from J, leaving 19 bases between them. This CDR3 region has 18 residues. The CDR3 reads CALGELPLRGRYTDKLIF. In nucleotides, the CDR3 is TGTGCTCTTGGGGAATTGCCCCTGAGGGGGAGGTACACCGATAAACTCATCTTT.

A word on this clone: A junction boundary mismatches the germline segment, possibly from a read error. V and J are TRDV2 and TRDJ3; 9 nucleotides match TRDD3. Germline V lookup: CDR1 GEAIGNYY, CDR2 EKD. The CDR3 is 19 residues long. The DNA of the CDR3 is TGTGCCCGTGACACCTGGGGGATTAGAGGCTCCTGGGACACCCGACAGATGTTTTTC. It is translated as CARDTWGIRGSWDTRQMFF.

Worth noting for this clone: One base separates it from a far larger clone, so it is likely a read error. The sample holds other DNA sequences that translate to the same CDR3. The V gene is TRDV2, the J gene TRDJ3, with 9 nucleotides matching TRDD3. The CDR3 contains 15 residues. CDR1 and CDR2 (germline): GEAIGNYY, EKD. The CDR3 coding sequence is TGTGCCTGCGACACCGCTGGGGGATACACCCGACAGATGTTTTTC. It encodes CACDTAGGYTRQMFF.

This clone was detected only a few times. The protein in TCRdb stems from a much larger clone and differs at residue 8 from this DNA's translation, likely a read error; here the protein is translated from the DNA. The chain couples TRAV29/DV5 to TRDJ2; 9 bases fit TRDD3. The ends lost 2 bases at V and 5 bases at J; junction bases unmatched: 16. The germline CDR1 and CDR2 sequences are NSMFDY and ISSIKDK. This CDR3 region has 18 residues. The CDR3 loop is CAASSPVMGDIGTAQLFF. In nucleotides, the CDR3 is TGTGCAGCAAGTTCCCCCGTAATGGGGGATATTGGAACAGCACAACTCTTCTTT.

About this clone: This sequence is one base from a far larger clone and is likely a read error. The rearrangement joins TRDV2 to TRDJ3, with D possibly being TRDD3 (6 bases). CDR1 GEAIGNYY and CDR2 EKD come from the germline V gene. The V end was cut by 0 bases, the J end by 0 bases, with 8 bases between. The CDR3 is 17 amino acids. The CDR3 nucleotides read TGTGCCTGTGACACCTGGGGGGGCTCCTGGGACACCCGACAGATGTTTTTC. Residues: CACDTWGGSWDTRQMFF.

This clone was counted between two and nine times. A far larger clone differs by one base, so this is likely a read error. The sample carries other DNA sequences with the same CDR3. The chain uses TRDV1 and TRDJ3; D is perhaps TRDD3 (5 bases). Germline assignment: CDR1 TSWWSYY and CDR2 QGS. This CDR3 comprises 22 residues. In DNA form, the CDR3 reads TGTGCCCTTGGGGAAAGGCCGGCCCCTCGGGGCGAGGGACCCTGGGACACCCGACAGATGTTTTTC. It codes for CALGERPAPRGEGPWDTRQMFF.

In its sample, this clone ranks as large. Additional DNA sequences in this sample encode the identical CDR3. The chain couples TRDV3 to TRDJ3; TRDD3 matches at 7 bases. The ends lost 2 bases at V and 0 bases at J; junction bases unmatched: 13. Per the germline V gene, CDR1 is TVYSNPD and CDR2 is GDNSRS (reference sequence). This CDR3 spans 19 amino acids. The CDR3: CAFQNTGVPFSWDTRQMFF. CDR3 DNA sequence: TGTGCCTTTCAGAACACTGGGGTCCCCTTCTCCTGGGACACCCGACAGATGTTTTTC.

To note about this clone: TCRdb's protein, taken from a much larger clone, differs from this DNA's translation at residue 7, likely owing to a read error; the protein displayed comes from the DNA. The rearrangement links TRAV29/DV5 to TRDJ2, with D possibly being TRDD3 (6 bases). Germline V lookup: CDR1 NSMFDY, CDR2 ISSIKDK. The ends were cut back, 3 bases at V and 0 bases at J, with 18 bases in the middle. This CDR3 comprises 17 residues. CDR3 in amino acids: CAATPVMGAPLTAQLFF. CDR3 nucleotide sequence: TGTGCAGCAACCCCAGTAATGGGGGCCCCTTTGACAGCACAACTCTTCTTT.

This clone came up a few times. A far larger clone is just one base off, so this is likely a read error. Other DNA sequences within the sample encode an identical CDR3. The rearrangement uses TRDV2 and TRDJ2, with 9 bases matching TRDD3. Germline CDR1 GEAIGNYY, CDR2 EKD. The CDR3 runs to 20 residues. The CDR3 DNA follows: TGTGCCTGTGACGCCATGATACGACGGGGGGGGATACAGCTGACGGCACAACTCTTCTTT. Translating gives CACDAMIRRGGIQLTAQLFF.

As for this clone: TCRdb attributes to this sequence the protein of a much larger clone, which differs from the DNA translation at residue 5; a read error is likely, and the protein displayed is translated from the DNA. The V call is TRDV2, the J call TRDJ3, with D uncertain. This CDR3 has 17 amino acids. Germline CDR1 GEAIGNYY, CDR2 EKD. The V gene lost 3 bases and the J gene lost 2 bases, with 13 bases spanning the gap. The DNA of the CDR3 is TGTGCCTGTGACGCGATCTACTCTCCCTGGGACACCCGACAGATGTTTTTC. Translated: CACDAIYSPWDTRQMFF.

This clone was counted a few times. A read error likely explains why the TCRdb protein, taken from a much larger clone, differs from this DNA's translation at residue 7; the protein shown is translated from the DNA. V is TRDV3 and J is TRDJ2, with 8 bases identical to TRDD3. Germline V lookup: CDR1 TVYSNPD, CDR2 GDNSRS (reference sequence). The V gene end was trimmed by 2 bases and the J gene end by 6 bases; junction bases not matched to a gene: 2. This CDR3 is 12 amino acids long. The CDR3 spells CAFYWGAAQLFF. The CDR3, as DNA: TGTGCCTTTTACTGGGGGGCAGCACAACTCTTCTTT.

On this clone itself: Given a far larger clone just one base away, this is likely a sequencing read error. The gene calls are TRAV29/DV5 and TRDJ1; TRDD3 matches 11 bases. Unmatched junction bases numbered 24, after V lost 0 bases and J lost 2 bases. Germline-derived CDR1 and CDR2 are NSMFDY and ISSIKDK. The length of the CDR3 is 22 residues. Here the CDR3 reads CAASASPYSYVLGDKVTDKLIF. CDR3 sequence (DNA): TGTGCAGCAAGCGCGAGTCCCTACTCGTACGTACTGGGGGATAAAGTTACCGATAAACTCATCTTT.

By share of the sample, this clone is large. The same CDR3 can be traced to other DNA sequences in this sample. The CDR3 is CALGGNAPGGPSTAQLFF. Here the CDR3 DNA reads TGTGCTCTTGGGGGCAATGCTCCTGGGGGGCCCTCCACAGCACAACTCTTCTTT. The chain employs TRDV1 and TRDJ2; 7 nucleotides align to TRDD3. Germline CDR1 TSWWSYY, CDR2 QGS. V trimming: 4 bases; J trimming: 5 bases; junction bases outside the gene matches: 16. The CDR3 sequence is 18 residues long.

Comments on this clone: Given a far larger clone just one base away, this is likely a sequencing read error. Other DNA sequences in the same sample also yield this CDR3. V gene TRDV2 combines with J gene TRDJ1, with 8 bases lining up with TRDD3. The V and J ends lost 0 bases and 0 bases, in that order; junction bases with no gene match: 2. The CDR3 totals 15 residues. The germline CDR1 and CDR2 sequences are GEAIGNYY and EKD. The CDR3 bases are TGTGCCTGTGACACCGTACTGGGGGACACCGATAAACTCATCTTT. It encodes CACDTVLGDTDKLIF.

This clone was recorded a few times. This chain joins TRDV2 and TRDJ3, with D tentatively TRDD3 (6 bases). The CDR3 totals 18 residues. The ends were cut back, 7 bases at V and 1 base at J, with 19 bases in the middle. The germline V gene encodes CDR1 GEAIGNYY and CDR2 EKD. The CDR3 loop is CACGLRTGYSWDTRQMFF. CDR3 in DNA: TGTGCCTGCGGCCTTCGTACTGGGTATTCCTGGGACACCCGACAGATGTTTTTC.

On this clone: The junction and the germline gene differ at one end; a read error may be behind it. The same CDR3 also results from other DNA sequences found in this sample. V usage is TRDV2 and J usage is TRDJ3; 7 bases match TRDD3. In germline, CDR1 is GEAIGNYY, CDR2 EKD. The CDR3 runs 17 residues. The CDR3 bases are TGTGCCTGTGACACCGGGGGATCCTCCTTGGACACCCGACAGATGTTTTTC. Encoded protein: CACDTGGSSLDTRQMFF.

This clone has only a few counts. A read error likely explains why the TCRdb protein, taken from a much larger clone, differs from this DNA's translation at residue 15; the protein shown is translated from the DNA. The J gene is TRDJ3, the V gene TRDV2; 11 bases agree with TRDD3. The CDR3 extends over 20 amino acids. CDR1 is GEAIGNYY, CDR2 EKD, per germline. In DNA form, the CDR3 reads TGTGCCTGTGACACCGTGGGGGATACGGGTAGCTCCTGGGACGCCCGACAGATGTTTTTC. This translates into CACDTVGDTGSSWDARQMFF.

Remarks on this clone: TCRdb's entry gives the protein of a much larger clone, which mismatches this DNA's translation at residue 6, likely from a read error; the protein reported here is translated from the DNA. V gene TRDV2 combines with J gene TRDJ1; the D is unclear. This CDR3 is built from 15 residues. Germline CDR1 GEAIGNYY, CDR2 EKD. V was shortened by 3 bases and J by 1 base, with 14 bases between the two germline ends. CDR3 sequence reads: CACDWEIWATDKLIF. The CDR3 DNA reads as TGTGCCTGTGACTGGGAGATATGGGCCACCGATAAACTCATCTTT.

This clone has a handful of counts. A far larger clone differs by one base, so this is likely a read error. The sample carries other DNA sequences with the same CDR3. This chain connects TRDV2 to TRDJ1, with TRDD3 as a possible D gene (5 bases). V was clipped by 0 bases and J by 5 bases, with 21 bases between them. The CDR3 runs to 17 residues. Germline CDR1 is GEAIGNYY and CDR2 is EKD. The CDR3 region has the DNA TGTGCCTGTGACACCGGATTAGGGGGCCGGCCGTGGGATAAACTCATCTTT. Amino acid sequence: CACDTGLGGRPWDKLIF.